The source of this TCR beta chain is a study of T cell responses to AZD1222 COVID-19 vaccine. The V gene end was trimmed by 6 bases and the J gene end by 4 bases; junction bases not matched to a gene: 12. Per germline, CDR1 MNHEY and CDR2 SVGAGI. CDR3 length equals 15 residues. Second-dose schedules of about 4 or about 12 weeks were combined. In regard to this clone: Its antigen remains unidentified.

The assay was immunoSEQ multiplex PCR, and TCRdb's table has in-frame clones only and misses some. The sample includes roughly 80,000 clones, about nine tenths of them seen just once. Study-wide points: Clonal diversity was possibly underestimated; the donors were predominantly white British and more often female. The CD4 TCRs associated with vaccination extended across spike and predominated at 160-218 and 743-854. Baseline seropositives among AZD1222 recipients totaled only five or six.

Specimen: peripheral blood, collected 28 days after the second AZD1222 dose. The J gene is TRBJ2-7, the V gene TRBV6-5, with TRBD2 identical over 7 bases. The TCR originated in an adult who received the AZD1222 COVID-19 vaccine. The CDR3 sequence is CASSRGSFLTYEQYF. Written as DNA, the CDR3 is TGTGCCAGCAGCCGCGGGAGTTTCCTTACGTACGAGCAGTACTTC.